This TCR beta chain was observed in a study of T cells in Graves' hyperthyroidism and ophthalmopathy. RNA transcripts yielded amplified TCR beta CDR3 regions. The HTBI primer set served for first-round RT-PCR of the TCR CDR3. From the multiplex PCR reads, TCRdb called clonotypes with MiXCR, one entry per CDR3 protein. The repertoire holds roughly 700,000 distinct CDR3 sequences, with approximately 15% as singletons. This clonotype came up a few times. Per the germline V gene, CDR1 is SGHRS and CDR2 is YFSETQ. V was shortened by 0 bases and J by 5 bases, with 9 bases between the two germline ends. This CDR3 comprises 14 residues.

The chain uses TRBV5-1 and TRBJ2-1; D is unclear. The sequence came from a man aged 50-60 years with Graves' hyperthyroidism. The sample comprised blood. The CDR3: CASSLERVHNEQFF. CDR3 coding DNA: TGCGCCAGCAGCTTGGAAAGGGTCCACAATGAGCAGTTCTTC.